The present TCR beta chain was sequenced within a study of blood T cell repertoires in COVID-19. The CDR3 totals 19 residues. Trimming took 3 bases from V and 2 from J; bases not matched to a gene: 17. CDR1 is SGHNT and CDR2 is YYREEE in the germline V gene (reference sequence). Sequenced by immunoSEQ multiplex PCR; TCRdb stores in-frame clones only, minus some. The table shows approximately 300,000 clones, with 90% occurring only once. This chain joins TRBV5-4 and TRBJ2-7; 10 bases align to TRBD2. The sequence was collected from a woman aged 18 to 35 with acute COVID-19. Sample: PBMCs or T cells enriched from blood (not recorded which). CDR3 region: CASSWPKREGLQTAYEQYF. CDR3 nucleotides: TGTGCCAGCAGCTGGCCTAAGCGGGAGGGCCTACAAACCGCCTACGAGCAGTACTTC.